Listed below are T cell receptor beta chains from one sample, sequenced in a study of blood T cell repertoires in COVID-19. Data came from immunoSEQ multiplex PCR; TCRdb stores just in-frame clones and leaves some out. This repertoire shows 100,000 to 150,000 clones, over 85% found once; its top ten account for around 3.8%. The sample comprised peripheral blood. The receptors come from a man aged 50-60 years with active COVID-19. The CDR3 runs from the conserved cysteine through the conserved F or W. The D gene is left open where the match is weak. Some rows have no size entry. The others give once, few or many, or a class for an expanded clone.

D gene	J gene	V gene	clone size	CDR3 DNA	CDR3 protein
NA	TRBJ1-2	TRBV19	few	TGTGCCAGTAGTGGGGGCAGGCTGATTAACTATGGCTACACCTTC	CASSGGRLINYGYTF
TRBD1	TRBJ2-6	TRBV11-3	few	TGTGCCAGCAGCCCCCCCGGGACAGGGCCGAGCTCTGGGGCCAACGTCCTGACTTTC	CASSPPGTGPSSGANVLTF
NA	TRBJ1-1	TRBV6-6	NA	TGTGCCAGCAGTTACCCCGAAGTGGCCACTGAAGCTTTCTTT	CASSYPEVATEAFF
NA	TRBJ1-1	TRBV11-2	NA	TGTGCCAGCAGCCTCCCCGGGAACACTGAAGCTTTCTTT	CASSLPGNTEAFF
NA	TRBJ1-2	TRBV6-5	NA	TGTGCCAGCAGTTACGGACAGAGCTATGGCTACACCTTC	CASSYGQSYGYTF
NA	TRBJ2-3	TRBV9	NA	TGTGCCAGCAGCGTAGAAGGACAAACAGATACGCAGTATTTT	CASSVEGQTDTQYF
NA	TRBJ2-7	TRBV6-1	NA	TGTGCCAGCAGTGATGAGGGATACGGGTACGAGCAGTACTTC	CASSDEGYGYEQYF
NA	TRBJ1-1	TRBV11-2	NA	TGTGCCAGCAGTTGGGAGGGCGCTGAAGCTTTCTTT	CASSWEGAEAFF
NA	TRBJ2-1	TRBV18	NA	TGTGCCAGCTCACCGGTGGGAGGTATTGTAGAGCAGTTCTTC	CASSPVGGIVEQFF
TRBD1	TRBJ1-2	TRBV19	once	TGTGCCAGTAGCCATGGGACAGCCTCGAATGGCTACACCTTC	CASSHGTASNGYTF
NA	TRBJ1-5	TRBV24-1	NA	TGTGCCACCAGTGAGAATGGCGGGCCCCAGCATTTT	CATSENGGPQHF
TRBD1	TRBJ1-4	TRBV27	NA	TGTGCCAGCAGTTCTAACAGGGGGTCGGGTGAAAAACTGTTTTTT	CASSSNRGSGEKLFF
NA	TRBJ2-3	TRBV7-2	NA	TGTGCCAGCAGCCCCCGCCTAGCGACCACAGATACGCAGTATTTT	CASSPRLATTDTQYF
TRBD1	TRBJ2-7	TRBV7-9	once	TGTGCCAGCAGCTTCGGGACAGGGACCTACGAGCAGTACTTC	CASSFGTGTYEQYF
TRBD2	TRBJ2-4	TRBV3-1/TRBV3-2	NA	TGTGCCAGCAGCCAAGGCGAACTAGCGGCCAAAAACATTCAGTACTTC	CASSQGELAAKNIQYF
TRBD1	TRBJ1-1	TRBV5-1	NA	TGCGCCAGCAGCTGGGGACAGGGAGGTACTGAAGCTTTCTTT	CASSWGQGGTEAFF
NA	TRBJ1-6	TRBV27	NA	TGTGCCAGCAGTTTATCGTCCGGGGGTCGGTATTCACCCCTCCACTTT	CASSLSSGGRYSPLHF
TRBD2	TRBJ2-7	TRBV4-1	NA	TGCGCCAGCAGCCAAGCGGCTAGCGGGGGGGTCTACGAGCAGTACTTC	CASSQAASGGVYEQYF
NA	TRBJ2-3	TRBV9	few	TGTGCCAGCAGCGCAAGACATAGGACAGATACGCAGTATTTT	CASSARHRTDTQYF
NA	TRBJ1-1	TRBV18	NA	TGTGCCAGCTCACTTGACAGGAACACTGAAGCTTTCTTT	CASSLDRNTEAFF
NA	TRBJ1-1	TRBV13	once	TGTGCCAGCAGCTATGGGGGGGCGAACACTGAAGCTTTCTTT	CASSYGGANTEAFF
NA	TRBJ1-1	TRBV6-5	NA	TGTGCCACCTCAGGGATTAAAAGCACTGAAGCTTTCTTT	CATSGIKSTEAFF
NA	TRBJ2-1	TRBV5-3	NA	TGTGCCAGAAGCTTACCCGCAGGGGTCTCCTACAATGAGCAGTTCTTC	CARSLPAGVSYNEQFF
TRBD1	TRBJ1-6	TRBV7-6	NA	TGTGCCAGCAGCTTAGCAAAGACAGGGGGTTATAATTCACCCCTCCACTTT	CASSLAKTGGYNSPLHF
NA	TRBJ2-1	TRBV30	NA	TGTGCCACCGCCGGAGGGGTTACTGAGCAGTTCTTC	CATAGGVTEQFF
TRBD1	TRBJ1-5	TRBV20-1	NA	TGCAGTGCTAGTCATAACAGGGGGCTTCAGCCCCAGCATTTT	CSASHNRGLQPQHF
NA	TRBJ2-1	TRBV11-1	NA	TGTGCCAGCAGCCCGAAGACAGAGCAGTTCTTC	CASSPKTEQFF
TRBD2	TRBJ2-1	TRBV20-1	NA	TGCAGTGCTAGTAAGGCGGGGGGCCTCTACAATGAGCAGTTCTTC	CSASKAGGLYNEQFF
TRBD2	TRBJ2-5	TRBV7-7	NA	TGTGCCAGCAGCCCAAGACTAGCTGGAGAGACCCAGTACTTC	CASSPRLAGETQYF
NA	TRBJ1-2	TRBV15	few	TGTGCCACCAGCAGAGGGGAGGGTGGTGGCTACACCTTC	CATSRGEGGGYTF
NA	TRBJ1-1	TRBV11-3	NA	TGTGCCAGCAGCTTAGATCAGATAAACACTGAAGCTTTCTTT	CASSLDQINTEAFF
NA	TRBJ2-3	TRBV7-6	once	TGTGCCAGCAGCTTAGGAACAGGGACCGTCGGCACAGATACGCAGTATTTT	CASSLGTGTVGTDTQYF
TRBD1	TRBJ1-2	TRBV6-5	NA	TGTGCCAGCTCCCCGGGACAGGGGAGAGGCTACACCTTC	CASSPGQGRGYTF
TRBD2	TRBJ2-1	TRBV5-4	NA	TGTGCCAGCAGCTTGGCACCACTAGCGGGGTCCTACAATGAGCAGTTCTTC	CASSLAPLAGSYNEQFF
TRBD1	TRBJ1-3	TRBV6-5	NA	TGTGCCAGCAGTAGGACAGGGACTGGAAACACCATATATTTT	CASSRTGTGNTIYF
NA	TRBJ2-1	TRBV11-3	NA	TGTGCCAGCAGCCAGGGCGGAGGGGGCCACTACAATGAGCAGTTCTTC	CASSQGGGGHYNEQFF
TRBD1	TRBJ1-1	TRBV3-1/TRBV3-2	NA	TGTGCCAGCAGCCAGTCTGACAGGGTCGTTGAAGCTTTCTTT	CASSQSDRVVEAFF
TRBD1	TRBJ2-1	TRBV13	NA	TGTGCCAGCAGCTTCACAGGGGGCTGGCAGTTCTTC	CASSFTGGWQFF
NA	TRBJ1-4	TRBV5-6	once	TGTGCCAGCAGCTTGGAGGGGGTAGGCGAAAAACTGTTTTTT	CASSLEGVGEKLFF
TRBD2	TRBJ2-5	TRBV11-3	NA	TGTGCCAGCAGCCGTAGCGGGAGGGCCCCGGAGACCCAGTACTTC	CASSRSGRAPETQYF
NA	TRBJ2-2	TRBV7-9	NA	TGTGCCAGCAGCTTAGACGGGAGCGCCGGGGAGCTGTTTTTT	CASSLDGSAGELFF
NA	TRBJ1-2	TRBV11-2	NA	TGTGCCAGCAGCGTAGGACAGCTAGATGGCTACACCTTC	CASSVGQLDGYTF
TRBD1	TRBJ2-2	TRBV9	NA	TGTGCCAGCAGTCAGGACAGGGGTTACACCGGGGAGCTGTTTTTT	CASSQDRGYTGELFF
NA	TRBJ2-7	TRBV4-1	NA	TGCGCCAGCAGCCAAAACAGGGTTAGCGAGCAGTACTTC	CASSQNRVSEQYF
NA	TRBJ1-2	TRBV3-1/TRBV3-2	NA	TGTGCCAGCAATATCCCCGGAAAGGAGGAAGGCTACACCTTC	CASNIPGKEEGYTF
TRBD1	TRBJ1-2	TRBV11-2	once	TGTGCCAGCAGCTTAAATTTTGGGACAGGGGAAGGGGGCTATGGCTACACCTTC	CASSLNFGTGEGGYGYTF